Given below is one TCR beta chain in context. The data derive from a study of blood T cell repertoires in COVID-19. Using immunoSEQ multiplex PCR, the repertoire was profiled, and TCRdb retains in-frame clones only, with some absent. The repertoire holds 200,000 to 300,000 clones, with 87% as singletons. Sequencing was carried out using peripheral blood. This TCR was recovered from a woman aged 45 to 65 with acute or convalescent COVID-19.

CDR3 protein: CASSEGSANYGYTF. In DNA, the CDR3 is TGTGCCAGCAGTGAAGGTTCGGCTAACTATGGCTACACCTTC. This rearrangement joins TRBV6-1 to TRBJ1-2; D uncertain. The CDR3 has 14 amino acids. Per germline, CDR1 MNHNS and CDR2 SASEGT. V lost 1 base and J lost 0, with 6 bases in between.